A selection of T cell receptor beta chains follows, all from one sample in a study of Graves' ophthalmopathy and Graves' hyperthyroidism. TCRdb independently ran MiXCR on the multiplex PCR reads; one entry per CDR3 protein. The sample gives 660,000 or so distinct CDR3 sequences, about two fifths of which show up once; about 3.3% is in the top ten. Input material: peripheral blood. The receptors come from an adult man with Graves' ophthalmopathy. CDR3s include the opening cysteine and the closing phenylalanine or tryptophan. Each record gives: V gene, J gene, clone size, D gene, CDR3 protein, CDR3 DNA. The D gene is left open where the match is weak. Expanded clones get a size class; other rows say once, few or many, or leave the size out.

V: TRBV5-1
J: TRBJ1-3
size: .
D: .
CDR3: CASSLEGPQPSGNTIYF
DNA: TGCGCCAGCAGCTTGGAGGGTCCTCAGCCTTCTGGAAACACCATATATTTT

V: TRBV20-1
J: TRBJ1-4
size: many
D: .
CDR3: CSARPAAVATNEKLFF
DNA: TGCAGTGCTAGACCGGCAGCCGTTGCAACTAATGAAAAACTGTTTTTT

V: TRBV6-6
J: TRBJ1-5
size: many
D: .
CDR3: CANLSNQPQHF
DNA: TGTGCCAACCTTAGCAATCAGCCCCAGCATTTT

V: TRBV9
J: TRBJ1-2
size: .
D: TRBD1
CDR3: CASSPQGAVGYGYTF
DNA: TGTGCCAGCTCACCACAGGGGGCAGTTGGCTATGGCTACACCTTC

V: TRBV25-1
J: TRBJ1-6
size: .
D: TRBD1
CDR3: CASSTGTGYSPLHF
DNA: TGTGCCAGCAGTACCGGGACAGGGTATTCACCCCTCCACTTT

V: TRBV5-8
J: TRBJ2-7
size: few
D: .
CDR3: CASSLVWVDLSYEQYF
DNA: TGTGCCAGCAGCTTGGTTTGGGTTGACCTATCCTACGAGCAGTACTTC

V: TRBV2
J: TRBJ2-2
size: .
D: .
CDR3: CASSPSGGKFGTGELFF
DNA: TGTGCCAGCAGCCCGTCCGGAGGGAAGTTCGGCACCGGGGAGCTGTTTTTT

V: TRBV20-1
J: TRBJ1-5
size: many
D: TRBD1
CDR3: CSASGTGNQPQHF
DNA: TGCAGTGCTAGTGGGACAGGCAATCAGCCCCAGCATTTT

V: TRBV10-3
J: TRBJ1-5
size: .
D: .
CDR3: CANSEGEQPQHF
DNA: TGTGCCAACAGTGAAGGAGAGCAGCCCCAGCATTTT

V: TRBV10-3
J: TRBJ1-2
size: few
D: .
CDR3: CASSYSLQGTYTF
DNA: TGTGCCAGCAGTTACTCGTTACAGGGTACCTACACCTTC

V: TRBV10-3
J: TRBJ2-5
size: .
D: .
CDR3: CAISEAQYF
DNA: TGTGCCATCAGTGAGGCCCAGTACTTC

V: TRBV7-2
J: TRBJ1-2
size: once
D: TRBD1
CDR3: CASSTGQGTRGYTF
DNA: TGTGCCAGCAGCACCGGACAGGGGACCCGCGGCTACACCTTC

V: TRBV20-1
J: TRBJ2-7
size: many
D: .
CDR3: CSARERTGITYEQYF
DNA: TGCAGTGCTAGAGAACGAACGGGGATCACCTACGAGCAGTACTTC

V: TRBV12-3/TRBV12-4
J: TRBJ1-2
size: many
D: .
CDR3: CASSLSTDSGYTF
DNA: TGTGCCAGCAGTTTATCCACCGACAGTGGCTACACCTTC

V: TRBV19
J: TRBJ2-6
size: .
D: TRBD2
CDR3: CASSFLAGDSSGANVLTF
DNA: TGTGCCAGTAGTTTTCTAGCGGGAGATAGCTCTGGGGCCAACGTCCTGACTTTC

V: TRBV5-5
J: TRBJ2-1
size: once
D: TRBD2
CDR3: CASSFPGLADNEQFF
DNA: TGTGCCAGCAGCTTCCCGGGACTAGCGGACAATGAGCAGTTCTTC

V: TRBV6-6
J: TRBJ1-1
size: few
D: .
CDR3: CAIGAGSYMNTEAFF
DNA: TGTGCCATCGGAGCAGGGAGCTATATGAACACTGAAGCTTTCTTT

V: TRBV19
J: TRBJ1-1
size: many
D: .
CDR3: CASRRVAYTEAFF
DNA: TGTGCCAGCAGAAGGGTAGCGTACACTGAAGCTTTCTTT

V: TRBV11-2
J: TRBJ2-2
size: .
D: .
CDR3: CASSSLKGRTGELFF
DNA: TGTGCCAGCAGCTCTCTTAAGGGGCGCACCGGGGAGCTGTTTTTT

V: TRBV6-5
J: TRBJ1-6
size: many
D: .
CDR3: CASSYSGSDSPLHF
DNA: TGTGCCAGCAGTTACTCGGGGAGCGATTCACCCCTCCACTTT

V: TRBV20-1
J: TRBJ1-3
size: many
D: .
CDR3: CSASLGDGNTIYF
DNA: TGCAGTGCTAGCTTGGGGGATGGAAACACCATATATTTT

V: TRBV5-8
J: TRBJ1-4
size: many
D: TRBD1
CDR3: CASSRDSRNEKLFF
DNA: TGTGCCAGCAGCCGGGACAGCCGTAATGAAAAACTGTTTTTT

V: TRBV7-9
J: TRBJ2-7
size: many
D: .
CDR3: CASSSSGDWTYF
DNA: TGTGCCAGCAGCTCGTCGGGGGATTGGACGTACTTC

V: TRBV19
J: TRBJ1-1
size: .
D: .
CDR3: CASSIQGGGTEAFF
DNA: TGTGCCAGTAGTATACAGGGCGGCGGCACTGAAGCTTTCTTT

V: TRBV29-1
J: TRBJ1-1
size: .
D: .
CDR3: CSFGDGNTEAFF
DNA: TGCAGCTTCGGGGACGGGAACACTGAAGCTTTCTTT

V: TRBV19
J: TRBJ2-7
size: many
D: TRBD2
CDR3: CASSIGLAVPGEQYF
DNA: TGTGCCAGTAGTATAGGGCTAGCGGTTCCTGGGGAGCAGTACTTC

V: TRBV7-2
J: TRBJ1-4
size: .
D: .
CDR3: CASSKDSTVDEKLFF
DNA: TGTGCCAGCAGCAAAGACAGCACAGTTGATGAAAAACTGTTTTTT

V: TRBV7-9
J: TRBJ2-5
size: .
D: .
CDR3: CASSLGTQEAQYF
DNA: TGTGCCAGCAGCTTAGGGACGCAAGAGGCCCAGTACTTC

V: TRBV5-5
J: TRBJ1-2
size: few
D: TRBD1
CDR3: CASSLTGTGGRGYTF
DNA: TGTGCCAGCAGCTTGACCGGGACAGGGGGAAGAGGCTACACCTTC